This TCR beta chain was captured by sequencing in a study of identical twins. V shed 4 bases and J 2 bases; nucleotides not matched to a gene: 9. The CDR3 runs to 16 residues. Germline V lookup: CDR1 SGHAT, CDR2 FQNNGV. Study-level points and caveats: Sequences that were beta out-of-frame showed weaker excess twin sharing. Conclusions relied on cross-sectional statistical analysis, not following the same donors.

Unique molecular identifiers were present on the cDNA, and a universal primer site came from template switching. TCRdb re-called the 5' RACE reads with MiXCR, one entry per CDR3 protein. The repertoire consists of 1.5 million or so distinct CDR3 sequences, with more than 30% occurring once and the leading ten covering about 0.25%. Healthy Caucasians provided all donations. Details on this clonotype: Its matching antigen is unknown.

The rearrangement links TRBV11-2 to TRBJ1-2, with 8 nucleotides matching TRBD1. This TCR was sampled from a newborn girl in good health. Specimen: cord blood. CDR3 nucleotide sequence: TGTGCCAGCAGCTCCATCAGGACAGGGTTCAACTATGGCTACACCTTC. Amino acids: CASSSIRTGFNYGYTF.